This T cell receptor (beta chain) stems from a study of control samples from healthy donors and cancer patients. Clones were read by immunoSEQ multiplex PCR, and TCRdb kept only the in-frame ones, dropping some. The sample has fewer than 150,000 clones, roughly nine tenths seen once; the top ten hold less than 9%. The CDR3 length is 14 residues. Germline trimming cut 7 bases from V and 1 base from J; bases unmatched to any gene: 3. In germline, CDR1 is LNHDA, CDR2 SQIVND (reference sequence). This TCR was recovered from a woman younger than 30 in good health. Sequences were obtained from blood. The chain has TRBV19 and TRBJ2-3; TRBD2 aligns across 9 bases. The CDR3 DNA follows: TGTGCCAGTAAGAGGACTAGCGGCACAGATACGCAGTATTTT. Translation: CASKRTSGTDTQYF.